The rows below give T cell receptor beta chains drawn from one sample of a study of cytomegalovirus exposure and HLA in healthy donors. Using immunoSEQ multiplex PCR, the repertoire was profiled, and TCRdb retains in-frame clones only, with some absent. The sample has 95,000 to 150,000 clones, around 80% seen once. Input material: PBMCs. Every receptor here comes from a female donor in good health and CMV-seronegative. Both conserved end residues are part of each CDR3. The D gene is left open where the match is weak. Expanded clones are given a class, and other clones once, few, many or no size at all.

V gene: TRBV18
clone size: NA
J gene: TRBJ2-3
D gene: NA
CDR3 length: 16
CDR3 protein: CASSPFQGRNTDTQYF
CDR3 DNA: TGTGCCAGCTCACCGTTTCAGGGGCGCAACACAGATACGCAGTATTTT

V gene: TRBV28
clone size: NA
J gene: TRBJ2-7
D gene: TRBD1
CDR3 length: 15
CDR3 protein: CATTVWGQGAGEQYF
CDR3 DNA: TGTGCCACCACGGTTTGGGGACAGGGGGCTGGGGAGCAGTACTTC

V gene: TRBV5-1
clone size: few
J gene: TRBJ2-7
D gene: TRBD2
CDR3 length: 16
CDR3 protein: CASSSVAGGSLREQYF
CDR3 DNA: TGCGCCAGCAGCTCCGTAGCGGGAGGCTCTTTAAGGGAGCAGTACTTC

V gene: TRBV11-2
clone size: NA
J gene: TRBJ2-1
D gene: TRBD2
CDR3 length: 15
CDR3 protein: CASSLGGGAYNEQFF
CDR3 DNA: TGTGCCAGCAGCTTAGGCGGGGGGGCCTACAATGAGCAGTTCTTC

V gene: TRBV4-2
clone size: few
J gene: TRBJ2-7
D gene: TRBD2
CDR3 length: 16
CDR3 protein: CASSQDGLAGAYEQYF
CDR3 DNA: TGTGCCAGCAGCCAAGATGGGCTAGCGGGTGCCTACGAGCAGTACTTC

V gene: TRBV19
clone size: NA
J gene: TRBJ1-5
D gene: NA
CDR3 length: 14
CDR3 protein: CASNFGGSNQPQHF
CDR3 DNA: TGTGCCAGTAACTTCGGAGGGAGCAATCAGCCCCAGCATTTT

V gene: TRBV18
clone size: NA
J gene: TRBJ2-5
D gene: TRBD2
CDR3 length: 15
CDR3 protein: CANSPLAPPGETQYF
CDR3 DNA: TGTGCCAACTCACCACTAGCGCCACCGGGAGAGACCCAGTACTTC

V gene: TRBV5-1
clone size: NA
J gene: TRBJ2-3
D gene: TRBD2
CDR3 length: 14
CDR3 protein: CASSLSGGADTQYF
CDR3 DNA: TGCGCCAGCAGTTTAAGCGGGGGTGCAGATACGCAGTATTTT

V gene: TRBV2
clone size: NA
J gene: TRBJ2-7
D gene: NA
CDR3 length: 12
CDR3 protein: CASSEAGRRQYF
CDR3 DNA: TGTGCCAGCAGTGAGGCGGGGAGAAGGCAGTACTTC

V gene: TRBV6-1
clone size: NA
J gene: TRBJ1-2
D gene: NA
CDR3 length: 12
CDR3 protein: CASRVGSWGYTF
CDR3 DNA: TGTGCCAGCAGGGTGGGCTCCTGGGGCTACACCTTC

V gene: TRBV29-1
clone size: few
J gene: TRBJ1-3
D gene: NA
CDR3 length: 13
CDR3 protein: CSIFSGSGNTIYF
CDR3 DNA: TGCAGCATCTTTTCGGGGTCTGGAAACACCATATATTTT

V gene: TRBV5-1
clone size: NA
J gene: TRBJ2-5
D gene: TRBD2
CDR3 length: 16
CDR3 protein: CASSLGGLAGQETQYF
CDR3 DNA: TGCGCCAGCAGCTTGGGGGGACTAGCGGGGCAAGAGACCCAGTACTTC

V gene: TRBV10-2
clone size: NA
J gene: TRBJ2-1
D gene: NA
CDR3 length: 11
CDR3 protein: CASRRGNEQFF
CDR3 DNA: TGCGCCAGCCGACGGGGGAATGAGCAGTTCTTC

V gene: TRBV27
clone size: NA
J gene: TRBJ1-5
D gene: NA
CDR3 length: 13
CDR3 protein: CASSYRVLEPQHF
CDR3 DNA: TGTGCCAGCAGTTACAGGGTCCTTGAGCCCCAGCATTTT

V gene: TRBV18
clone size: NA
J gene: TRBJ1-4
D gene: TRBD1
CDR3 length: 14
CDR3 protein: CASSRDRTNEKLFF
CDR3 DNA: TGTGCCAGCTCACGGGACAGAACTAATGAAAAACTGTTTTTT

V gene: TRBV2
clone size: NA
J gene: TRBJ1-3
D gene: TRBD1
CDR3 length: 21
CDR3 protein: CASSEQGIETGARGSGNTIYF
CDR3 DNA: TGTGCCAGCAGTGAACAGGGTATCGAGACAGGGGCCCGCGGGTCAGGAAACACCATATATTTT

V gene: TRBV5-1
clone size: few
J gene: TRBJ2-5
D gene: TRBD1
CDR3 length: 15
CDR3 protein: CASGPRTGGAETQYF
CDR3 DNA: TGCGCCAGCGGCCCAAGGACAGGGGGCGCGGAGACCCAGTACTTC

V gene: TRBV4-1
clone size: once
J gene: TRBJ1-1
D gene: NA
CDR3 length: 15
CDR3 protein: CASSPGVALNTEAFF
CDR3 DNA: TGCGCCAGCAGCCCAGGGGTGGCCTTGAACACTGAAGCTTTCTTT

V gene: TRBV7-9
clone size: NA
J gene: TRBJ1-1
D gene: NA
CDR3 length: 14
CDR3 protein: CASSFLGGRTEAFF
CDR3 DNA: TGTGCCAGCAGCTTTTTGGGGGGGCGCACTGAAGCTTTCTTT

V gene: TRBV28
clone size: few
J gene: TRBJ2-1
D gene: NA
CDR3 length: 14
CDR3 protein: CASSPAPIYNEQFF
CDR3 DNA: TGTGCCAGCAGTCCCGCCCCTATCTACAATGAGCAGTTCTTC

V gene: TRBV27
clone size: NA
J gene: TRBJ2-2
D gene: TRBD1
CDR3 length: 17
CDR3 protein: CATNRDRGSSRPGELFF
CDR3 DNA: TGTGCCACCAATAGGGACAGGGGGTCATCAAGGCCCGGGGAGCTGTTTTTT

V gene: TRBV4-2
clone size: NA
J gene: TRBJ2-1
D gene: TRBD2
CDR3 length: 15
CDR3 protein: CASSEGSGGANEQFF
CDR3 DNA: TGTGCCAGCAGCGAAGGGTCCGGGGGGGCCAATGAGCAGTTCTTC

V gene: TRBV19
clone size: NA
J gene: TRBJ1-2
D gene: TRBD1
CDR3 length: 13
CDR3 protein: CASSPTGDYGYTF
CDR3 DNA: TGTGCCAGTAGTCCAACAGGGGACTATGGCTACACCTTC

V gene: TRBV4-1
clone size: NA
J gene: TRBJ2-7
D gene: TRBD2
CDR3 length: 15
CDR3 protein: CASSQTSGGVYEQYF
CDR3 DNA: TGCGCCAGCAGCCAAACTAGCGGGGGCGTCTACGAGCAGTACTTC

V gene: TRBV27
clone size: NA
J gene: TRBJ2-7
D gene: NA
CDR3 length: 15
CDR3 protein: CASSLRRDTYYEQYF
CDR3 DNA: TGTGCCAGCAGTTTAAGGAGAGATACTTACTACGAGCAGTACTTC

V gene: TRBV18
clone size: NA
J gene: TRBJ2-4
D gene: NA
CDR3 length: 17
CDR3 protein: CASSPLGTGQPKNSQYF
CDR3 DNA: TGTGCCAGCTCACCATTAGGTACAGGGCAACCCAAAAACAGTCAGTACTTC